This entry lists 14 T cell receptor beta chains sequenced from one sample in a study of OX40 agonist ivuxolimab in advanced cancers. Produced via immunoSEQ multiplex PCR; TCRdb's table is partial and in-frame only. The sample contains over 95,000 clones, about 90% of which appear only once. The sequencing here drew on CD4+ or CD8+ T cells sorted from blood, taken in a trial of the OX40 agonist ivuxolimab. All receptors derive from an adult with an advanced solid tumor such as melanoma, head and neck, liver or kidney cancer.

CDR3 bases: TGTGCCATCGCGCCCGTTGCGCAAGAGACCCAGTACTTC. Protein: CAIAPVAQETQYF. V gene TRBV10-3 combines with J gene TRBJ2-5; D gene unclear. CDR3 length equals 13 residues. Germline assignment: CDR1 ENHRY and CDR2 SYGVKD. V was trimmed by 8 bases and J by 2 bases, leaving 12 bases between them.

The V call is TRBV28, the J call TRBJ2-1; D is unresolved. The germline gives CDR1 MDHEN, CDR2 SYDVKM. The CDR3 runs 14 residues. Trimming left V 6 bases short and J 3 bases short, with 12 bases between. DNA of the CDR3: TGTGCCAGCAGCCCAGGCGGTAGCTACAATGAGCAGTTCTTC. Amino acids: CASSPGGSYNEQFF. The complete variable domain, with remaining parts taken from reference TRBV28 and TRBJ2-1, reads DVKVTQSSRYLVKRTGEKVFLECVQDMDHENMFWYRQDPGLGLRLIYFSYDVKMKEKGDIPEGYSVSREKKERFSLILESASTNQTSMYLCASSPGGSYNEQFFGPGTRLTVL.

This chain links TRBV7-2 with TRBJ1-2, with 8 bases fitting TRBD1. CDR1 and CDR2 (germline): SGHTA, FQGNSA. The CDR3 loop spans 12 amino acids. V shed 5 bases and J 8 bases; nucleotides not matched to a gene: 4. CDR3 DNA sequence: TGTGCCAGCAGCATCCGGGACAGGGGCTACACCTTC. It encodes CASSIRDRGYTF.

As DNA, the CDR3 is TGTGCCAGCAGCTTACGCGGGGGTCCCTACGAGCAGTACTTC. Its protein product is CASSLRGGPYEQYF. The rearrangement links TRBV7-2 to TRBJ2-7; 7 nucleotides match TRBD2. CDR1 and CDR2 (germline): SGHTA, FQGNSA. This CDR3 has 14 amino acids. Trimming took 2 bases from V and 2 from J; bases not matched to a gene: 3.

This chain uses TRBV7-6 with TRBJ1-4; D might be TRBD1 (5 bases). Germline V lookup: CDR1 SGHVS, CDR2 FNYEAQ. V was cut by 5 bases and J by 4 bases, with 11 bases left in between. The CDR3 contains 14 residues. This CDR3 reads CASSLQGYNEKLFF. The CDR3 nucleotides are TGTGCCAGCAGCCTCCAGGGTTATAATGAAAAACTGTTTTTT.

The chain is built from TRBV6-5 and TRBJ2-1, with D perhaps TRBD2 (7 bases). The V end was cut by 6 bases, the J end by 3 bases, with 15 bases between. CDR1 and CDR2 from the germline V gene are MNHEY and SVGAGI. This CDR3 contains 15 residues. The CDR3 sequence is CASSPRGALYNEQFF. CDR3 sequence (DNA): TGTGCCAGCAGCCCCCGGGGGGCCCTCTACAATGAGCAGTTCTTC.

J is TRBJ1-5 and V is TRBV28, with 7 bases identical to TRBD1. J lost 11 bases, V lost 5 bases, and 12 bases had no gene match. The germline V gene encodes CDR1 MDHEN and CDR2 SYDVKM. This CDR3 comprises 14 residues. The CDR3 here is CASSTSTGKRAQHF. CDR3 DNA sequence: TGTGCCAGCAGTACCTCGACAGGGAAAAGGGCCCAGCATTTT. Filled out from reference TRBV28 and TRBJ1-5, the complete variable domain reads DVKVTQSSRYLVKRTGEKVFLECVQDMDHENMFWYRQDPGLGLRLIYFSYDVKMKEKGDIPEGYSVSREKKERFSLILESASTNQTSMYLCASSTSTGKRAQHFGDGTRLSIL.

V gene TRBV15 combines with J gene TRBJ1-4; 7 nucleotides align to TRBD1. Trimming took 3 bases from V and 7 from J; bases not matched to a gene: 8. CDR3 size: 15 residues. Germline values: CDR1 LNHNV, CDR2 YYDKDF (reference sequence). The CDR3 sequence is CATSSPTGIVEKLFF. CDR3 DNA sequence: TGTGCCACCAGCAGTCCGACAGGGATTGTTGAAAAACTGTTTTTT.

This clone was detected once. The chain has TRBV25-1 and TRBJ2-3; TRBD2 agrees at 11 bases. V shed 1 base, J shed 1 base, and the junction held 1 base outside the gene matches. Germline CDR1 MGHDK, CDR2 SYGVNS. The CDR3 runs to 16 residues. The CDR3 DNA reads TGTGCCAGCAGTGAATCACTAGCGGGGGGCACAGATACGCAGTATTTT. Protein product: CASSESLAGGTDTQYF.

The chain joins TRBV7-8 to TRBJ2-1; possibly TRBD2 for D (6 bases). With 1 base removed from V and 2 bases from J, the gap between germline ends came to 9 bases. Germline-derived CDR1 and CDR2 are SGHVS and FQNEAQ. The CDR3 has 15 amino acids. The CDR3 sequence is CASSLGGTPYNEQFF. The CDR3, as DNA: TGTGCCAGCAGCTTAGGCGGGACGCCCTACAATGAGCAGTTCTTC.

The CDR3 reads CASQRLAEAFF. The DNA for the CDR3 is TGTGCCTCCCAGCGTCTGGCTGAAGCTTTCTTT. The chain has TRBV28 and TRBJ1-1; D not resolved. CDR3 length: 11 residues. Germline V gives CDR1 MDHEN, CDR2 SYDVKM. The V and J ends lost 11 bases and 6 bases respectively, with 13 bases between them.

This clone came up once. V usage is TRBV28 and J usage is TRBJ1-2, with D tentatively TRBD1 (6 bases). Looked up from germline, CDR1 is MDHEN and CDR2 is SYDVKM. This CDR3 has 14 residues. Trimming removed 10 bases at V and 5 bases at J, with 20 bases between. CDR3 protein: CATLTGTHGYGYTF. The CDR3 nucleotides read TGTGCCACCCTAACAGGGACGCACGGATATGGCTACACCTTC.

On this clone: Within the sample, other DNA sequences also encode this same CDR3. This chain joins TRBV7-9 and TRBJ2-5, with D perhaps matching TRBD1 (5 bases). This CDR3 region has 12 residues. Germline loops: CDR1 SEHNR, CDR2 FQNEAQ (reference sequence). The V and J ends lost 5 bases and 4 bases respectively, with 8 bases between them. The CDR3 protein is CASSPRGETQYF. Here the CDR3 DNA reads TGTGCCAGCAGCCCAAGGGGAGAGACCCAGTACTTC.

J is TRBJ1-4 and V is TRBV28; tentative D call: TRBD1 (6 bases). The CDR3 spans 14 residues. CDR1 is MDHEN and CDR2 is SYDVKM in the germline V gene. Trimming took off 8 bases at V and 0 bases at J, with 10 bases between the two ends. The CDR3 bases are TGTGCCAGCCTTGACAGGACAACTAATGAAAAACTGTTTTTT. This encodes CASLDRTTNEKLFF. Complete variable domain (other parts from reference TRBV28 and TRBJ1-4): DVKVTQSSRYLVKRTGEKVFLECVQDMDHENMFWYRQDPGLGLRLIYFSYDVKMKEKGDIPEGYSVSREKKERFSLILESASTNQTSMYLCASLDRTTNEKLFFGSGTQLSVL.